The 30 T cell receptor beta chains listed next were all sequenced from one sample in a study of blood T cell repertoires in COVID-19. TCRdb keeps only in-frame clones here, not all; method: immunoSEQ multiplex PCR. The table lists 300,000 to 500,000 clones, around 89% of them singletons. Material for sequencing was PBMCs or T cells enriched from blood (not recorded which). The receptor source for this set is a woman in her 30s with acute COVID-19.

The chain carries TRBV10-3 and TRBJ1-2, with 7 bases fitting TRBD1. Germline CDR1 reads ENHRY; CDR2 reads SYGVKD. Losses at the gene ends were 2 bases for V and 0 bases for J; bases not matched to a gene: 6. The CDR3 length is 16 residues. CDR3 region: CAISEIGTETNYGYTF. The CDR3 coding sequence is TGTGCCATCAGTGAGATAGGGACAGAGACTAACTATGGCTACACCTTC.

The rearrangement uses TRBV12-3 or TRBV12-4 and TRBJ2-7; 7 bases are shared with TRBD1. The ends lost 8 bases at V and 5 bases at J; junction bases unmatched: 9. The CDR3 runs to 13 residues. This CDR3 reads CASSSTGVDEQYF. CDR3 sequence (DNA): TGTGCCAGCTCCTCCACAGGGGTCGACGAGCAGTACTTC.

The rearrangement uses TRBV2 and TRBJ1-1; weak D call: TRBD1 (5 bases). This CDR3 has 13 residues. Germline assignment: CDR1 SNHLY and CDR2 FYNNEI. Trimming removed 1 base at V and 6 bases at J, with 9 bases between. CDR3 sequence: CASSEVSGAEAFF. CDR3 bases: TGTGCCAGCAGTGAAGTATCGGGGGCTGAAGCTTTCTTT.

The J gene is TRBJ2-7, the V gene TRBV10-3; unclear D gene. V was trimmed by 0 bases and J by 2 bases, leaving 5 bases between them. The CDR3 is 13 residues long. Germline assignment: CDR1 ENHRY and CDR2 SYGVKD. DNA of the CDR3: TGTGCCATCAGTGAGTCTGTCGCCTACGAGCAGTACTTC. This gives the protein CAISESVAYEQYF.

The V gene is TRBV30, the J gene TRBJ1-1; TRBD1 might be the D (6 bases). Germline V gene data show CDR1 as GTSNPN and CDR2 as SVGIG (reference sequence). Trimming shortened V by 3 bases and J by 4 bases, and 9 bases separated the two germline ends. This CDR3 is built from 12 residues. CDR3 in amino acids: CAWRVGGTEAFF. As DNA, the CDR3 is TGTGCCTGGAGGGTAGGGGGCACTGAAGCTTTCTTT.

This clone has just one count. V gene TRBV12-3 or TRBV12-4 combines with J gene TRBJ2-5; D perhaps matches TRBD1 (5 bases). This CDR3 spans 12 amino acids. Trimming took 3 bases from V and 4 from J, leaving 6 bases between them. In DNA, the CDR3 is TGTGCCAGCAGTTTTCAGGGAGAGACCCAGTACTTC. Encoded protein: CASSFQGETQYF.

The chain is built from TRBV2 and TRBJ2-3; TRBD2 aligns across 9 bases. The CDR3 is 15 amino acids. The trim removed 7 bases at V and 2 bases at J, leaving 7 bases unmatched. Per germline, CDR1 SNHLY and CDR2 FYNNEI. DNA of the CDR3: TGTGCCAGCATCTTAGCGGGGGCCACCACAGATACGCAGTATTTT. This translates into CASILAGATTDTQYF.

This chain connects TRBV24-1 to TRBJ2-3, with D perhaps matching TRBD2 (6 bases). The germline V gene encodes CDR1 KGHDR and CDR2 SFDVKD. The CDR3 spans 17 residues. The V end lost 2 bases, the J end lost 0 bases, and 14 bases lay between the germline ends. DNA for the CDR3: TGTGCCACCAGTGATTACAGGCGGGGCCCTAGCACAGATACGCAGTATTTT. Protein sequence: CATSDYRRGPSTDTQYF.

This rearrangement joins TRBV2 to TRBJ1-6, with D unclear. The germline V gene encodes CDR1 SNHLY and CDR2 FYNNEI. V shed 2 bases and J shed 0 bases, with 14 bases lying between them. There are 18 residues in the CDR3. The CDR3 bases are TGTGCCAGCAGTGAATACAGCTTGAAAAGCTCCTATAATTCACCCCTCCACTTT. Its protein is CASSEYSLKSSYNSPLHF.

This clone was seen a single time. The V and J genes are TRBV29-1 and TRBJ1-6; a weak D match, TRBD1 (6 bases). Deletions cut 5 bases from V and 9 bases from J, with 14 bases between. The CDR3 is 13 residues long. CDR1 is SQVTM, CDR2 ANQGSEA, per germline. The CDR3 DNA reads TGCAGCGTTCAACTGGGGGCTGGTTCACCCCTCCACTTT. Amino acids: CSVQLGAGSPLHF.

This clone was seen more than once but under ten times. The rearrangement links TRBV7-9 to TRBJ1-5; TRBD1 matches at 7 bases. The J segment lost 3 bases and the V segment lost 5 bases, leaving 10 bases of the junction unmatched. The germline V gene has CDR1 SEHNR and CDR2 FQNEAQ (reference sequence). This CDR3 contains 16 residues. The CDR3 region is CASSLGTARSNQPQHF. The CDR3 DNA reads as TGTGCCAGCAGCCTGGGGACAGCCAGATCCAATCAGCCCCAGCATTTT. The full variable domain, rest sourced from reference TRBV7-9 and TRBJ1-5, is DTGVSQNPRHKITKRGQNVTFRCDPISEHNRLYWYRQTLGQGPEFLTYFQNEAQLEKSRLLSDRFSAERPKGSFSTLEIQRTEQGDSAMYLCASSLGTARSNQPQHFGDGTRLSIL.

The chain combines TRBV4-2 with TRBJ1-1, with 10 bases that match TRBD1. The CDR3 length is 16 residues. Germline V gene sequence: CDR1 LGHNA, CDR2 YNFKEQ. V shed 1 base and J 3 bases; nucleotides not matched to a gene: 5. CDR3 loop: CASSQAPGQGDTEAFF. DNA for the CDR3: TGTGCCAGCAGCCAAGCTCCAGGACAGGGGGACACTGAAGCTTTCTTT.

J is TRBJ2-2 and V is TRBV5-1, with D perhaps matching TRBD1 (5 bases). Between the trimmed V and J ends, which lost 4 bases and 5 bases, there was a span of 21 bases. This CDR3 comprises 17 residues. The germline V gene has CDR1 SGHRS and CDR2 YFSETQ. CDR3 in amino acids: CASSQFDSLTTTGELFF. CDR3 bases: TGCGCCAGCAGCCAATTCGACAGCCTTACAACGACCGGGGAGCTGTTTTTT.

The chain uses TRBV14 and TRBJ1-3; 8 bases map to TRBD1. Germline V gene data show CDR1 as SGHDN and CDR2 as FVKESK. The CDR3 spans 16 residues. The ends lost 5 bases at V and 3 bases at J; junction bases unmatched: 9. The DNA of the CDR3 is TGTGCCAGCAGCGGACTTGGACAGGGCGGTGGAAACACCATATATTTT. Translated, it gives CASSGLGQGGGNTIYF.

CDR3 in amino acids: CASSPSSGDPGNTIYF. For the CDR3, the DNA is TGTGCCAGCTCACCAAGTTCAGGGGACCCTGGAAACACCATATATTTT. V and J are TRBV18 and TRBJ1-3; maybe TRBD1 (6 bases). Germline V gives CDR1 KGHSH, CDR2 LQKENI. The germline V and J ends were trimmed by 2 bases and 2 bases, with 13 bases remaining between them. CDR3 length: 16 amino acids.

V and J are TRBV20-1 and TRBJ2-7; 10 positions match TRBD1. CDR1 is DFQATT, CDR2 SNEGSKA, per germline (reference sequence). The V gene end was trimmed by 3 bases and the J gene end by 3 bases; junction bases not matched to a gene: 2. This CDR3 is built from 13 residues. The CDR3 bases are TGCAGTGCTAGTTGGGACAGGGGCTACGAGCAGTACTTC. This sequence encodes CSASWDRGYEQYF.

The table lists this clone with a count of one. The genes are TRBV7-9 and TRBJ2-7, with D hard to call. This CDR3 has 14 amino acids. CDR1 and CDR2 from the germline V gene are SEHNR and FQNEAQ (reference sequence). V was cut by 5 bases and J by 5 bases, with 16 bases left in between. The CDR3 sequence: CASSAPIRPDEQYF. CDR3 in DNA: TGTGCCAGCAGCGCCCCGATCAGGCCCGACGAGCAGTACTTC.

CDR3 loop: CATSDFRRGGADTQYF. Written as DNA, the CDR3 is TGTGCCACCAGTGATTTTCGGCGGGGGGGCGCAGATACGCAGTATTTT. The chain recombines TRBV24-1 with TRBJ2-3; TRBD2 aligns across 9 bases. Germline CDR1 KGHDR, CDR2 SFDVKD. With V trimmed by 1 base and J by 4 bases, 5 bases remained unmatched. This CDR3 spans 16 amino acids.

The chain joins TRBV7-3 to TRBJ2-5; 11 bases are shared with TRBD2. Germline V CDR1 and CDR2: SGHTA, FQGTGA. V lost 3 bases and J lost 5; bases outside the gene matches: 5. This CDR3 comprises 15 residues. The CDR3 coding sequence is TGTGCCAGCAGCTTTAGCGGGGGGGCCTTTGAGACCCAGTACTTC. It is translated as CASSFSGGAFETQYF. Supplemented by reference TRBV7-3 and TRBJ2-5, the full variable domain reads GAGVSQTPSNKVTEKGKYVELRCDPISGHTALYWYRQSLGQGPEFLIYFQGTGAADDSGLPNDRFFAVRPEGSVSTLKIQRTERGDSAVYLCASSFSGGAFETQYFGPGTRLLVL.

The gene calls are TRBV7-2 and TRBJ1-1; 10 bases are shared with TRBD1. CDR1 is SGHTA, CDR2 FQGNSA, per germline. The CDR3 loop spans 14 amino acids. J was trimmed by 9 bases and V by 4 bases; bases with no gene match: 8. The CDR3 DNA reads TGTGCCAGCAGCTGGGACAGGGGACTTATGAAAGCTTTCTTT. It is translated as CASSWDRGLMKAFF.

The CDR3 region is CASSSGQMNTEAFF. Written as DNA, the CDR3 is TGTGCCAGCAGCTCGGGACAGATGAACACTGAAGCTTTCTTT. This chain links TRBV7-3 with TRBJ1-1, with TRBD1 identical over 7 bases. The CDR3 length is 14 residues. Germline V gene data show CDR1 as SGHTA and CDR2 as FQGTGA. J gave up 0 bases and V 4 bases, and 2 bases lay outside the gene matches.

The gene calls are TRBV18 and TRBJ2-7, with D perhaps TRBD2 (6 bases). The germline V gene has CDR1 KGHSH and CDR2 LQKENI. The CDR3 totals 16 residues. V shed 3 bases and J shed 3 bases, with 18 bases lying between them. This CDR3 reads CASSPPKGGGGYEQYF. The CDR3 DNA follows: TGTGCCAGCTCACCTCCCAAGGGAGGAGGTGGCTACGAGCAGTACTTC.

This chain joins TRBV5-6 and TRBJ2-2; the match to TRBD1 covers 10 bases. Germline V lookup: CDR1 SGHDT, CDR2 YYEEEE. The CDR3 length is 17 residues. Unmatched junction bases numbered 8, after V lost 4 bases and J lost 2 bases. CDR3 DNA: TGTGCCAGCAGCCGACCCAGGACAGGGGGAAACACCGGGGAGCTGTTTTTT. This codes for CASSRPRTGGNTGELFF.

The CDR3 spells CASSPGGRIEAFF. The CDR3 DNA sequence: TGTGCCAGCTCACCAGGGGGCCGGATTGAAGCTTTCTTT. The V and J genes are TRBV18 and TRBJ1-1; tentatively, D is TRBD1 (6 bases). Germline CDR1 and CDR2: KGHSH and LQKENI. The CDR3 length is 13 residues. Trimming took off 2 bases at V and 7 bases at J, with 11 bases between the two ends.

In its sample, this clone was seen once. The V and J genes are TRBV24-1 and TRBJ2-7, with 8 bases lining up with TRBD2. Germline loops: CDR1 KGHDR, CDR2 SFDVKD. V trimming: 6 bases; J trimming: 2 bases; junction bases outside the gene matches: 5. The CDR3 is made up of 14 amino acids. CDR3 in DNA: TGTGCCACCAGTCGAGGCGGGGGGACCTACGAGCAGTACTTC. Encoded protein: CATSRGGGTYEQYF.

The rearrangement uses TRBV18 and TRBJ1-1; 7 bases match TRBD1. The V and J ends lost 0 bases and 0 bases, in that order; junction bases with no gene match: 7. Per germline, CDR1 KGHSH and CDR2 LQKENI. The CDR3 has 17 amino acids. The CDR3 sequence: CASSPPGRGLMNTEAFF. CDR3 sequence (DNA): TGTGCCAGCTCACCACCGGGAAGGGGGCTTATGAACACTGAAGCTTTCTTT.

The genes are TRBV7-3 and TRBJ1-1, with 11 bases aligning to TRBD1. Germline V gene data show CDR1 as SGHTA and CDR2 as FQGTGA. This CDR3 has 13 residues. With 3 bases clipped from V and 10 bases from J, the junction kept 4 bases outside the gene matches. The CDR3 here is CASSLPGTGGAFF. The CDR3 region has the DNA TGTGCCAGCAGCTTGCCCGGGACAGGGGGAGCTTTCTTT. The entire variable domain, with the rest obtained from reference TRBV7-3 and TRBJ1-1, is as follows: GAGVSQTPSNKVTEKGKYVELRCDPISGHTALYWYRQSLGQGPEFLIYFQGTGAADDSGLPNDRFFAVRPEGSVSTLKIQRTERGDSAVYLCASSLPGTGGAFFGQGTRLTVV.

This clone was counted between two and nine times. The chain is built from TRBV7-8 and TRBJ1-6; D ambiguous. CDR3 length equals 18 residues. Deletions cut 5 bases from V and 0 bases from J, with 17 bases between. From germline, CDR1 is SGHVS and CDR2 FQNEAQ. Written as DNA, the CDR3 is TGTGCCAGCAGCCCAAAACTATGGCCTAGCTCCTATAATTCACCCCTCCACTTT. Amino acid sequence: CASSPKLWPSSYNSPLHF.

This clone was counted between two and nine times. V is TRBV4-2 and J is TRBJ1-2; D is uncertain. Germline values: CDR1 LGHNA, CDR2 YNFKEQ. Trimming left V 0 bases short and J 8 bases short, with 13 bases between. The CDR3 consists of 14 residues. The CDR3 DNA is TGTGCCAGCAGCCAAGATCGTCTATCTATGGGCTACACCTTC. This gives the protein CASSQDRLSMGYTF.

This chain uses TRBV5-4 with TRBJ1-1; D gene ambiguous. Trimming removed 1 base at V and 6 bases at J, with 13 bases between. From germline, CDR1 is SGHNT and CDR2 YYREEE (reference sequence). The CDR3 has 14 amino acids. The CDR3 spells CASSLLPTGSEAFF. CDR3 nucleotides: TGTGCCAGCAGCTTGCTCCCGACGGGTTCTGAAGCTTTCTTT.